This T cell receptor beta chain was recorded in a study of cytomegalovirus exposure and HLA in healthy donors. As for the study in general: The same platform was used for the 120 validation repertoires and the approximately 670 first-cohort repertoires, a later analysis reported.

Clones were sequenced by immunoSEQ multiplex PCR, and TCRdb holds only the in-frame ones, with some missing. The profile shows 120,000 to 150,000 clones, approximately 88% of them singletons. The CDR3 consists of 16 residues. Germline V gene sequence: CDR1 SGHRS, CDR2 YFSETQ. Trimming took 4 bases from V and 5 from J, leaving 22 bases between them. Source material: PBMCs. The source of this sequence is a woman between 18 and 29 years old in good health and CMV-seropositive. This rearrangement joins TRBV5-1 to TRBJ2-7; weak D call: TRBD2 (6 bases). CDR3 nucleotides: TGCGCCAGCAGCCCCGGGACTGCGGTCTCCTACCACGAGCAGTACTTC. Amino acid sequence: CASSPGTAVSYHEQYF.